The 8 T cell receptor beta chains below all came from one sample that was sequenced in a study of cytomegalovirus exposure and HLA in healthy donors. The method was immunoSEQ multiplex PCR; TCRdb's version includes in-frame clones alone and lacks a portion of them. The sample lists 250,000 to 400,000 clones; 70% to 90% were seen once. The material sequenced was PBMCs. Receptors were obtained from a man under 40 in good health and CMV-seronegative.

This rearrangement joins TRBV6-5 to TRBJ1-2; no definite D call. Trimming pared 7 bases from V and 4 bases from J, leaving 16 bases between. The CDR3 spans 14 residues. CDR1 and CDR2 from the germline V gene are MNHEY and SVGAGI. The CDR3 spells CASTDTPVSYGYTF. In nucleotides, the CDR3 is TGTGCCAGCACCGACACCCCAGTCAGCTATGGCTACACCTTC.

In this sample, this clone turned up once. The chain uses TRBV2 and TRBJ2-7; 8 nucleotides align to TRBD1. From germline, CDR1 is SNHLY and CDR2 FYNNEI. The V and J ends lost 9 bases and 4 bases, in that order; junction bases with no gene match: 8. There are 13 residues in the CDR3. The CDR3 loop is CARTRTGKYEQYF. CDR3 bases: TGTGCCAGGACGAGGACAGGGAAATACGAGCAGTACTTC.

This rearrangement joins TRBV30 to TRBJ2-6; no reliable D call. The CDR3 loop spans 14 amino acids. The germline V and J ends were trimmed by 0 bases and 0 bases, with 3 bases remaining between them. Germline loops: CDR1 GTSNPN, CDR2 SVGIG (reference sequence). In nucleotides, the CDR3 is TGTGCCTGGAGTGTCGGCTCTGGGGCCAACGTCCTGACTTTC. It codes for CAWSVGSGANVLTF. Full variable domain (outside the CDR3, taken from reference TRBV30 and TRBJ2-6): SQTIHQWPATLVQPVGSPLSLECTVEGTSNPNLYWYRQAAGRGLQLLFYSVGIGQISSEVPQNLSASRPQDRQFILSSKKLLLSDSGFYLCAWSVGSGANVLTFGAGSRLTVL.

This chain connects TRBV29-1 to TRBJ1-2; 7 positions agree with TRBD1. Trimming removed 2 bases from V and 3 bases from J; junction bases left unmatched: 6. The CDR3 has 14 amino acids. Germline values: CDR1 SQVTM, CDR2 ANQGSEA. The CDR3 sequence: CSVEIGGLDYGYTF. The CDR3 DNA reads as TGCAGCGTTGAAATAGGGGGCTTGGACTATGGCTACACCTTC.

The chain links TRBV19 to TRBJ2-2; TRBD2 is a possible D gene (6 bases). V was clipped by 5 bases and J by 4 bases, with 17 bases between them. Germline CDR1 reads LNHDA; CDR2 reads SQIVND (reference sequence). The CDR3 contains 16 residues. The CDR3 DNA is TGTGCCAGTAGTCCGACCCGGCGGGGAAGCACCGGGGAGCTGTTTTTT. Amino acid sequence: CASSPTRRGSTGELFF.

The chain combines TRBV5-1 with TRBJ2-2; 9 positions match TRBD1. Trimming removed 4 bases from V and 4 bases from J; junction bases left unmatched: 5. The germline CDR1 and CDR2 sequences are SGHRS and YFSETQ. The CDR3 is 15 amino acids. The CDR3 spells CASSGTGWVTGELFF. CDR3 nucleotide sequence: TGCGCCAGCAGCGGGACAGGGTGGGTCACCGGGGAGCTGTTTTTT. Full variable domain (rest looked up from reference TRBV5-1 and TRBJ2-2): KAGVTQTPRYLIKTRGQQVTLSCSPISGHRSVSWYQQTPGQGLQFLFEYFSETQRNKGNFPGRFSGRQFSNSRSEMNVSTLELGDSALYLCASSGTGWVTGELFFGEGSRLTVL.

This chain connects TRBV6-6 to TRBJ1-6; 7 nucleotides line up with TRBD1. CDR3 length equals 15 residues. The J segment lost 7 bases and the V segment lost 1 base, leaving 4 bases of the junction unmatched. In germline, CDR1 is MNHNY, CDR2 SVGAGI (reference sequence). CDR3 region: CASSYYGTVNSPLHF. The CDR3 coding sequence is TGTGCCAGCAGTTACTATGGGACAGTAAATTCACCCCTCCACTTT.

This chain joins TRBV6-5 and TRBJ2-1; 11 nucleotides agree with TRBD2. The CDR3 length is 16 residues. V trimming: 2 bases; J trimming: 4 bases; junction bases outside the gene matches: 4. Germline V gene lookup returns CDR1 MNHEY and CDR2 SVGAGI. CDR3 amino acids: CASSYQPSGGYNEQFF. DNA for the CDR3: TGTGCCAGCAGTTACCAACCTAGCGGGGGGTACAATGAGCAGTTCTTC.